Listed below are T cell receptor beta chains from one sample, sequenced in a study of blood T cell repertoires in COVID-19. Measured with immunoSEQ multiplex PCR; TCRdb has only the in-frame clones, and not every one. The sample shows more than 65,000 clones, roughly 89% of them seen only once. The sequencing input was peripheral blood. The source is a man aged 55 to 70 with acute or convalescent COVID-19. The CDR3 runs from the conserved cysteine through the conserved F or W. Clone size is shown for a subset of rows, as once, few, many or a class of expanded clone.

clone size | J gene | V gene | CDR3 protein
- | TRBJ1-2 | TRBV19 | CASRFRDSYNYGYTF
- | TRBJ2-7 | TRBV5-1 | CASSLPDTEQYF
once | TRBJ1-2 | TRBV14 | CASSPNQGGSFGYTF
few | TRBJ1-6 | TRBV25-1 | CASKGQYNSPLHF
- | TRBJ2-4 | TRBV14 | CASSQRGQPAGNIQYF
- | TRBJ1-4 | TRBV15 | CATSRDRVPDEKLFF
- | TRBJ1-2 | TRBV2 | CASRGQGGDGYTF
- | TRBJ1-2 | TRBV5-4 | CASSLEPEHYGYTF
- | TRBJ2-7 | TRBV19 | CASSSRGSAVSYEQYF
- | TRBJ1-5 | TRBV5-1 | CASSLLPNQPQHF
- | TRBJ1-5 | TRBV5-8 | CASSMTGGAGQPQHF
- | TRBJ2-7 | TRBV10-1 | CASSGVSYEQYF
- | TRBJ1-1 | TRBV11-2 | CASSSPRGRHEAFF
- | TRBJ1-1 | TRBV4-3 | CASSPIGGEAFF
once | TRBJ2-7 | TRBV5-1 | CASSLSQGPNYEQYF
- | TRBJ2-7 | TRBV11-2 | CASSTTSGGAYEQYF
- | TRBJ2-5 | TRBV7-6 | CASSLGTGDETQYF
once | TRBJ2-5 | TRBV11-2 | CASSLYGQGEETQYF
- | TRBJ1-3 | TRBV9 | CASSVKGQTGNTIYF
- | TRBJ2-7 | TRBV6-5 | CASRAGYEQYF
- | TRBJ1-1 | TRBV3-1/TRBV3-2 | CASSPGQGRMAEAFF
- | TRBJ2-3 | TRBV12-3/TRBV12-4 | CASSLLFTDTQYF
- | TRBJ2-6 | TRBV5-1 | CASSSGQLSVGANVLTF
- | TRBJ2-6 | TRBV2 | CASSFFPSGANVLTF
- | TRBJ2-7 | TRBV11-3 | CASSFTSGNEQYF
- | TRBJ1-1 | TRBV5-1 | CASRQETEAFF
large | TRBJ2-4 | TRBV18 | CASSPYEGQSVKNIQYF
- | TRBJ2-1 | TRBV6-5 | CASSSDNEQFF
- | TRBJ2-3 | TRBV5-1 | CASSLVSIGSDTQYF
- | TRBJ1-1 | TRBV4-2 | CASSQVGTGGWRMNTEAFF
once | TRBJ1-2 | TRBV9 | CASSVVEGQGYGYTF
- | TRBJ1-4 | TRBV7-2 | CASSSTGINEKLFF
- | TRBJ1-5 | TRBV7-2 | CASSLNPGGNNQPQHF
- | TRBJ1-6 | TRBV3-1/TRBV3-2 | CASSQARQYHSPLHF
- | TRBJ2-7 | TRBV5-1 | CASSLGTSGAPVPEQYF
once | TRBJ1-5 | TRBV6-5 | CASSYSQGGNQPQHF
- | TRBJ2-1 | TRBV7-2 | CASSGKVGGYNEQFF
- | TRBJ2-3 | TRBV19 | CASTQQGADTQYF
few | TRBJ1-2 | TRBV5-1 | CASSPGQTYGYTF
- | TRBJ2-1 | TRBV7-6 | CASSPGGTGDGEQFF
- | TRBJ1-2 | TRBV29-1 | CSVGQGASGYTF
once | TRBJ1-3 | TRBV5-1 | CASSTSGTAGNTIYF
- | TRBJ2-5 | TRBV27 | CASSLSGAGGLQETQYF
- | TRBJ1-1 | TRBV4-3 | CASSQDRDMNTEAFF
- | TRBJ1-2 | TRBV19 | CASSIGAGDAYGYTF
- | TRBJ1-2 | TRBV7-6 | CASSTGSLLRGPYGYTF
once | TRBJ2-4 | TRBV6-2/TRBV6-3 | CASSPPTGGITKNIQYF
- | TRBJ2-1 | TRBV18 | CASSPPVGGPYNEQFF
once | TRBJ1-2 | TRBV7-2 | CASSLGQGYFGYTF
- | TRBJ2-3 | TRBV4-1 | CASSQAGGVPLATDTQYF
- | TRBJ1-4 | TRBV5-6 | CASSLRTVPSTNEKLFF
- | TRBJ2-5 | TRBV4-1 | CASSQDNSGGLETQYF
- | TRBJ1-2 | TRBV5-6 | CASSIKGFGYTF